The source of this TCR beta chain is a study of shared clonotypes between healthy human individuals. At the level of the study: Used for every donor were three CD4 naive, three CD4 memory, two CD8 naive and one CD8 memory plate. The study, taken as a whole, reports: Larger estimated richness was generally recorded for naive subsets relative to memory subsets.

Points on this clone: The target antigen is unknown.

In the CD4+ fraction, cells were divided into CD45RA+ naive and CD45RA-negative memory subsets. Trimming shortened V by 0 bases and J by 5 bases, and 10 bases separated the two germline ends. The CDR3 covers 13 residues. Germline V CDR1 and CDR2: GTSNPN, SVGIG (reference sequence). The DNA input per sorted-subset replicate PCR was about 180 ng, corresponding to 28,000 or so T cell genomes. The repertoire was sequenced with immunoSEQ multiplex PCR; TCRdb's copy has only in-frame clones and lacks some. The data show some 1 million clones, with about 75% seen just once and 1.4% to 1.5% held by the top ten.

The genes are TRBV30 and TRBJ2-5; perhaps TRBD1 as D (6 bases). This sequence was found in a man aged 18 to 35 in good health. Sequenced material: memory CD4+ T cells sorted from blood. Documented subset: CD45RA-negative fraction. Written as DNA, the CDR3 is TGTGCCTGGAGTGTACAGGGCTACGAGACCCAGTACTTC. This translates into CAWSVQGYETQYF.